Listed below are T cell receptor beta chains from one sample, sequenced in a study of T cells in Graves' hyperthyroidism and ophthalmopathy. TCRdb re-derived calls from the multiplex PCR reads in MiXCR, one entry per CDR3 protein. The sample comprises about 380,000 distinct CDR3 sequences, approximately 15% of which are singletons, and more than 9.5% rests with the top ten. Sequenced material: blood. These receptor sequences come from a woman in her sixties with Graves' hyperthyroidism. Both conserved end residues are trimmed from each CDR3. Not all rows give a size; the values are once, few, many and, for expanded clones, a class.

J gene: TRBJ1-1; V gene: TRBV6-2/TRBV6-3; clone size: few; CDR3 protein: ASSTRQGMNTEAF
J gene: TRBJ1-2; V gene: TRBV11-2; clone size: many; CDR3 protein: ASSLPIQGWDGGYT
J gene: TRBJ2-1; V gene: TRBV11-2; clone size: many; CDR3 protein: ASSLAFHSYNEQF
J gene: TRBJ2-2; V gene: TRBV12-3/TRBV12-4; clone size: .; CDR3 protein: ATTRGTGYTGELF
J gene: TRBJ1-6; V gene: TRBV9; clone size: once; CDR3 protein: ASSVTDGKNSPLH
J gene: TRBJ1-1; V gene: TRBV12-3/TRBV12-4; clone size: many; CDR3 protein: ASSLDRGTEAF
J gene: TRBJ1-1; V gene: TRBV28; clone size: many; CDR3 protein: ASSLGGGGGRTEAF
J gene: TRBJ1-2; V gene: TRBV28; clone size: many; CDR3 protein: ASSLGLIYGYT
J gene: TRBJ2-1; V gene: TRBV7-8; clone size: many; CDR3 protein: ASSLETGGIPSNEQF
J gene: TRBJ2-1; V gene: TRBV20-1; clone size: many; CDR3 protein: SASRQGTVNEQF
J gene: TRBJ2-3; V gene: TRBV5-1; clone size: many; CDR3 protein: ASSFSGRSTDTQY
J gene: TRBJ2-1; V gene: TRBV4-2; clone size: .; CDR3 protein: ASSQGSRSREDYNEQF
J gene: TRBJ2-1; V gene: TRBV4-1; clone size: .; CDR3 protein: ASSQERSGRLLKYEQF
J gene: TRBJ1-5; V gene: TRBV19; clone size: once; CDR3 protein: ASSTTGGGNQPQH
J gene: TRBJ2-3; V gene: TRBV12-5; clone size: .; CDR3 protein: ASGLVGFGSSGTDTQY
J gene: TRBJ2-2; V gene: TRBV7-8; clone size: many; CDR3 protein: ASSLPSGQGLLAGELF
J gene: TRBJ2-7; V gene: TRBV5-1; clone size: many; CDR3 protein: ASSVTGQGMNEQY
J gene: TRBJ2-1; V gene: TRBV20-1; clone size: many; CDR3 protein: SPLRDTSYNEQF
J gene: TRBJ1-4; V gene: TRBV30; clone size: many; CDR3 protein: ACRGDSNEKLF
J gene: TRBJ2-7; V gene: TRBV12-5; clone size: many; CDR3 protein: ASAVWDRLALTYEQY